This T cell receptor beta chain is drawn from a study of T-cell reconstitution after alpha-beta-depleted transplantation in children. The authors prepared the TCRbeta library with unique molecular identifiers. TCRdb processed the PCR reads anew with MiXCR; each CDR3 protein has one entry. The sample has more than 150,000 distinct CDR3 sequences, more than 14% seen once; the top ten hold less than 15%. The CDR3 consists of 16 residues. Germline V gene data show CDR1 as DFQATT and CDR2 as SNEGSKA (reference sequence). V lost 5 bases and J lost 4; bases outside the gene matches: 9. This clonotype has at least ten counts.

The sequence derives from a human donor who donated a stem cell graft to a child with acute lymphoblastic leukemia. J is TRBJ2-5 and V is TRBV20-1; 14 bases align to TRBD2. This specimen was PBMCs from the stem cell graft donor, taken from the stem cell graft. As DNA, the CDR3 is TGCAGTGCTGACGGGACTAGCGGGAGAAGGGCAGAGACCCAGTACTTC. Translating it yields CSADGTSGRRAETQYF.